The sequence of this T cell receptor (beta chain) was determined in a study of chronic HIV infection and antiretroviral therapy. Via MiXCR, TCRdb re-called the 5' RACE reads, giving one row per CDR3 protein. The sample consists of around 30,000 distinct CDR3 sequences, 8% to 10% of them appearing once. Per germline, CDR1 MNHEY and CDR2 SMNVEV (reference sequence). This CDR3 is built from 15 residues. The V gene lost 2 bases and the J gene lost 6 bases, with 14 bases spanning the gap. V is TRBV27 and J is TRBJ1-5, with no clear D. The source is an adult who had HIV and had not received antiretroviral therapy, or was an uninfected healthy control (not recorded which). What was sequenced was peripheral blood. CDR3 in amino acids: CASSLEPGVTQPQHF. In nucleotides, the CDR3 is TGTGCCAGCAGTTTAGAGCCTGGGGTTACTCAGCCCCAGCATTTT.